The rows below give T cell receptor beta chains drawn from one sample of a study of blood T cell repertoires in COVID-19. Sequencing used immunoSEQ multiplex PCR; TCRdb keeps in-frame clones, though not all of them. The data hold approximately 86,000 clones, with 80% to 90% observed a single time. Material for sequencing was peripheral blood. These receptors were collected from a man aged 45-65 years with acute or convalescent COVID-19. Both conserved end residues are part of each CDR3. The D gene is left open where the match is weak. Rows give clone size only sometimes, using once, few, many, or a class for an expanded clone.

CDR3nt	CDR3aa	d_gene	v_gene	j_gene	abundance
TGCGCCAGCAGCGAGGACACTGAAGCTTTCTTT	CASSEDTEAFF	-	TRBV5-1	TRBJ1-1	-
TGCGCCAGCAGCAGGGGACTAGCGGGGGGAGATACGCAGTATTTT	CASSRGLAGGDTQYF	TRBD2	TRBV5-1	TRBJ2-3	once
TGTGCCAGCAGTATGACAGGCGAAGGTTGGCCCCAGCATTTT	CASSMTGEGWPQHF	-	TRBV2	TRBJ1-5	-
TGTGCCAGCAATCCACCGGGACAGGGGAGATCCGGGGAGCTGTTTTTT	CASNPPGQGRSGELFF	TRBD1	TRBV27	TRBJ2-2	-
TGCGCCAGTTACCAGGGAGGGGGAGCCGGGGAGCTGTTTTTT	CASYQGGGAGELFF	-	TRBV5-1	TRBJ2-2	-
TGTGCCGGGGCATTGAACACTGAAGCTTTCTTT	CAGALNTEAFF	-	TRBV7-9	TRBJ1-1	-
TGTGCCAGCAGCTTGAGTCTCCAAGAGACCCAGTACTTC	CASSLSLQETQYF	-	TRBV7-2	TRBJ2-5	-
TGTGCCTGGAGTGTAGATGAGGGTGGGGAAGCTTTCTTT	CAWSVDEGGEAFF	-	TRBV30	TRBJ1-1	-
TGCGCCAGCCAGGCAACCAACACCGGGGAGCTGTTTTTT	CASQATNTGELFF	-	TRBV5-1	TRBJ2-2	once
TGTGCCAGCAGCTTAGGACAGGACGGGGTACGGGCTTTCTTT	CASSLGQDGVRAFF	TRBD1	TRBV7-3	TRBJ1-1	-
TGTGCCAGCAGCGCGACAGGGGGTAATGAAAAACTGTTTTTT	CASSATGGNEKLFF	TRBD1	TRBV9	TRBJ1-4	-
TGTGCCTGGCGTCCTACGGGGGGGTGGTACTATGGCTACACCTTC	CAWRPTGGWYYGYTF	-	TRBV30	TRBJ1-2	-
TGTGCCAGCGAGATTGACAGGGGGGAAGGCTACACCTTC	CASEIDRGEGYTF	TRBD1	TRBV6-5	TRBJ1-2	-
TGTGCCAGCACCATTGCAGTCAATTCACCCCTCCACTTT	CASTIAVNSPLHF	-	TRBV5-5	TRBJ1-6	-
TGCGCCAGCAGCCAAGGTGCGGGTGATACGCAGTATTTT	CASSQGAGDTQYF	-	TRBV4-1	TRBJ2-3	-
TGTGCCAGCAGTTTGGGGACCGCGACAGGGAGAGGGCAGCCCCAGCATTTT	CASSLGTATGRGQPQHF	TRBD1	TRBV28	TRBJ1-5	-
TGTGCCAGCAGTGAATTCGGGGGGGGGCGAGGGGCTGGCTACACCTTC	CASSEFGGGRGAGYTF	-	TRBV25-1	TRBJ1-2	-
TGTGCCAGCAGCGTCCTAGCGGGGGCAAATGAGCAGTTCTTC	CASSVLAGANEQFF	TRBD2	TRBV9	TRBJ2-1	-
TGTGCCAGCAGTGTCCTGGAGACCCAGTACTTC	CASSVLETQYF	-	TRBV25-1	TRBJ2-5	-
TGTGCCAGCGGCGACAGGGAATATGAAAAACTGTTTTTT	CASGDREYEKLFF	TRBD1	TRBV6-6	TRBJ1-4	once
TGCGCCAGCAGCTCAGGGCCTAGGACTAGCGGGGGTTCGACAGATACGCAGTATTTT	CASSSGPRTSGGSTDTQYF	TRBD2	TRBV5-1	TRBJ2-3	-
TGTGCCAGCAGCGTAAAAGGGGGTGGGGCCCAGCATTTT	CASSVKGGGAQHF	-	TRBV9	TRBJ1-5	-
TGTGCCAGCAGTTTCCGGGACAGGGATTCACCCCTCCACTTT	CASSFRDRDSPLHF	TRBD1	TRBV6-5	TRBJ1-6	-
TGTGCCAGCAGAGCCTCTGGAAACACCATATATTTT	CASRASGNTIYF	-	TRBV6-5	TRBJ1-3	-
TGTGCCAGCAGTGATGCCCAAGCGAACAATCAGCCCCAGCATTTT	CASSDAQANNQPQHF	-	TRBV25-1	TRBJ1-5	-
TGTGCCAGCAGCTTGAGGGACATTTCTGAAGCTTTCTTT	CASSLRDISEAFF	-	TRBV7-6	TRBJ1-1	-